The 16 T cell receptor beta chains below were found in one sample sequenced in a study of tumor and adjacent non-tumor tissue in lung cancer. The template was RNA from unsorted bulk tissue. The library came from three nested PCR rounds adapted from ARM-PCR protocols. MiXCR was run by TCRdb on the multiplex PCR reads, yielding one entry per CDR3 protein. The sample includes roughly 200,000 distinct CDR3 sequences, 70% to 75% of them seen just once. The sample comprised lung tumor tissue. The receptors originated from a man aged 55 to 70 with non-small cell lung cancer.

Concerning this clonotype: Sequence at one end of the junction differs from germline and may be a read error. The rearrangement links TRBV10-3 to TRBJ2-7; 8 bases agree with TRBD1. The CDR3 consists of 17 residues. Germline CDR1 is ENHRY and CDR2 is SYGVKD. The CDR3 sequence is CAIGDLMDRAANYEQYF. The CDR3 nucleotides are TGTGCCATCGGTGACCTGATGGACAGGGCCGCCAACTACGAGCAGTACTTC.

As to this clonotype: The junction differs from germline at one of its ends, possibly a read error. The rearrangement uses TRBV11-2 and TRBJ2-7; 9 nucleotides align to TRBD1. CDR3 length: 14 amino acids. Looked up from germline, CDR1 is SGHAT and CDR2 is FQNNGV. CDR3 protein: CTSSSDRGGDEQYF. The CDR3 DNA sequence: TGTACCAGCAGCAGCGACAGGGGGGGAGACGAGCAGTACTTC.

For this clonotype: Its ends do not fully match the called genes, so a read error is possible. The chain employs TRBV20-1 and TRBJ2-1; 14 bases are a match to TRBD2. The CDR3 spans 15 residues. Germline V gene data show CDR1 as DFQATT and CDR2 as SNEGSKA (reference sequence). CDR3 protein: CSAIDSGLAGDEQLF. The CDR3 DNA is TGCAGTGCTATAGACTCGGGACTAGCGGGAGATGAGCAGCTCTTC.

A remark on this clonotype: Given the absence of the conserved phenylalanine or tryptophan at the CDR3 end, a read error is likely. The chain is built from TRBV12-3 or TRBV12-4 and TRBJ2-3; unclear D gene. The germline V and J ends were trimmed by 2 bases and 2 bases, with 8 bases remaining between them. The CDR3 consists of 14 residues. Written as DNA, the CDR3 is TGTGCCAGCAGTTTAATCAGAGCCACAGATACGCAGTATGTT. Its protein product is CASSLIRATDTQYV.

The chain recombines TRBV27 with TRBJ2-1; 7 nucleotides match TRBD1. Losses at the gene ends were 5 bases for V and 0 bases for J; bases not matched to a gene: 4. Germline-derived CDR1 and CDR2 are MNHEY and SMNVEV (reference sequence). This CDR3 region has 15 residues. The CDR3 DNA reads TGTGCCAGCAGTCCCGACAGGGACTCCTACAATGAGCAGTTCTTC. Amino acids: CASSPDRDSYNEQFF.

The chain has TRBV7-8 and TRBJ2-7; TRBD1 agrees at 8 bases. V was pared by 2 bases and J by 3 bases, with 9 bases of the junction left unmatched. The CDR3 sequence is 16 residues long. The germline CDR1 and CDR2 sequences are SGHVS and FQNEAQ. DNA of the CDR3: TGTGCCAGCAGCTTAAATGGGGCAGGGGGCCTCTACGAGCAGTACTTC. As protein: CASSLNGAGGLYEQYF.

With respect to this clonotype: A much larger clone sits a single nucleotide away, making a read error possible. This sequence joins TRBV6-5 and TRBJ1-2; a weak D match, TRBD1 (6 bases). V was pared by 2 bases and J by 4 bases, with 26 bases between. Germline V gives CDR1 MNHEY, CDR2 SVGAGI. This CDR3 region has 19 residues. This CDR3 is CASSYLSGSRRGHSYGYTF. CDR3 DNA sequence: TGTGCCAGCAGTTACCTATCGGGAAGTCGTCGGGGACACAGCTATGGCTACACCTTC.

This chain joins TRBV20-1 and TRBJ2-1; 9 bases fit TRBD2. The CDR3 is 14 amino acids. CDR1 and CDR2 from the germline V gene are DFQATT and SNEGSKA (reference sequence). The J segment lost 8 bases and the V segment lost 1 base, leaving 6 bases of the junction unmatched. CDR3 sequence: CSARGTSETYEQFF. In DNA, the CDR3 is TGCAGTGCTAGAGGGACTAGCGAGACCTATGAGCAGTTCTTC.

Points on this clonotype: One end of the junction varies from germline; a read error may be responsible. V gene TRBV20-1 combines with J gene TRBJ2-5; D is unclear. Germline lookup yields CDR1 DFQATT and CDR2 SNEGSKA (reference sequence). The CDR3 runs to 12 residues. The CDR3 DNA sequence: TGCAGTGTCGGCAGGCCGGAAGAGTCCCAGTACTTC. It encodes CSVGRPEESQYF.

A note on this clonotype: A read error may account for a junction end that differs from germline. The chain uses TRBV7-8 and TRBJ1-6; possibly TRBD1 for D (5 bases). There are 13 residues in the CDR3. Germline loops: CDR1 SGHVS, CDR2 FQNEAQ. The chain's CDR3 is CAPRDSYNSPLHF. CDR3 DNA sequence: TGCGCGCCCAGGGATTCCTATAATTCACCCCTCCACTTT.

A word on this clonotype: This may be a read error: a much more frequent sequence differs by one nucleotide. V and J are TRBV20-1 and TRBJ2-6; 7 bases fit TRBD1. The CDR3 contains 18 residues. Germline V lookup: CDR1 DFQATT, CDR2 SNEGSKA (reference sequence). The V segment lost 6 bases and the J segment 4 bases; nucleotides outside the gene matches: 18. CDR3 sequence (DNA): TGCAGTGCCACTTTGGGGACGCAGGGGGTGCGAGGGGCCAACGTCCTGACTTTC. Translated: CSATLGTQGVRGANVLTF.

The chain combines TRBV4-2 with TRBJ1-3; D uncertain. V shed 0 bases and J shed 3 bases, with 18 bases lying between them. The CDR3 length is 18 residues. Germline loops: CDR1 LGHNA, CDR2 YNFKEQ. CDR3 in amino acids: CASSQDPAAVTSGNTIYF. The CDR3 DNA is TGTGCCAGCAGCCAAGATCCGGCAGCCGTGACCAGTGGAAACACCATATATTTT.

This clonotype was recorded once. The CDR3 here is CNANSGTGRNTEAFF. The CDR3 coding sequence is TGCAATGCCAACTCCGGGACAGGCAGGAACACTGAAGCTTTCTTT. This chain joins TRBV20-1 and TRBJ1-1; 8 nucleotides match TRBD1. Germline V gives CDR1 DFQATT, CDR2 SNEGSKA (reference sequence). The CDR3 length is 15 residues.

About this clonotype: One end of the junction is discordant with germline, which a read error may explain. The V call is TRBV5-4, the J call TRBJ2-6, with unresolved D. Per the germline V gene, CDR1 is SGHNT and CDR2 is YYREEE (reference sequence). The length of the CDR3 is 14 residues. The CDR3 DNA follows: TGTGCCAGCAGCTTAGATCCTGGGGTCAACGTCCTCACTTTC. Its protein product is CASSLDPGVNVLTF.

Regarding this clonotype: This could be a read error, since a much larger clone is one nucleotide away. The chain uses TRBV6-2 or TRBV6-3 and TRBJ1-5; 9 nucleotides align to TRBD1. CDR1 is MNHEY and CDR2 is SVGEGT in the germline V gene. The CDR3 length is 14 residues. The CDR3 loop is CVSNDRGGGQPQHF. The CDR3 DNA reads as TGTGTCAGCAACGACAGGGGGGGTGGTCAGCCCCAGCATTTT.

A word on this clonotype: Germline and junction disagree at one end, which may indicate a read error. The V call is TRBV11-3, the J call TRBJ2-1; D might be TRBD2 (5 bases). The CDR3 covers 13 residues. CDR1 is SGHNT, CDR2 YENEEA, per germline. This CDR3 is CASSAAEYYERFF. CDR3 DNA sequence: TGTGCCAGCAGTGCAGCGGAATACTATGAGCGGTTCTTC.